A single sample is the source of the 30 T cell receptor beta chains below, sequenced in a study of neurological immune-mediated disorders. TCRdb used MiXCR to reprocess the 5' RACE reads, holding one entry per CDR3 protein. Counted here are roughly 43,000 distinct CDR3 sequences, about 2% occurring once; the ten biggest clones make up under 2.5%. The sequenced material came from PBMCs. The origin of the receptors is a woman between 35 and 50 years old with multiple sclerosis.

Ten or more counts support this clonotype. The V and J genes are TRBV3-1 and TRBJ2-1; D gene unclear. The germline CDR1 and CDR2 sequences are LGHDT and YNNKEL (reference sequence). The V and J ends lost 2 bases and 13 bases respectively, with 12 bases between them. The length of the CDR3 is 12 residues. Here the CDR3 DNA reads TGTGCCAGCAGCCAACCCCCTGATTTACAGTTCTTC. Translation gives CASSQPPDLQFF.

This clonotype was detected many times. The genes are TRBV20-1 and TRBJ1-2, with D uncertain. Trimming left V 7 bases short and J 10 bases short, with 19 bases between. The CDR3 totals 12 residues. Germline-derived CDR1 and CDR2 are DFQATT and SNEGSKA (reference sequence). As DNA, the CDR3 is TGCAGTGTTCCGTTTAACCCTGGGGACTACACCTTC. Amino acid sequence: CSVPFNPGDYTF.

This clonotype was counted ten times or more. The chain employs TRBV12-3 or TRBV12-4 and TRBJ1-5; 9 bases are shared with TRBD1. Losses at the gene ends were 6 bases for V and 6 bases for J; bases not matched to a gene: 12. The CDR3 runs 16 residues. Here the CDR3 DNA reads TGTGCCAGCAGCCGCCGGGACAGGGTAAGAAGTCAGCCCCAGCATTTT. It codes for CASSRRDRVRSQPQHF.

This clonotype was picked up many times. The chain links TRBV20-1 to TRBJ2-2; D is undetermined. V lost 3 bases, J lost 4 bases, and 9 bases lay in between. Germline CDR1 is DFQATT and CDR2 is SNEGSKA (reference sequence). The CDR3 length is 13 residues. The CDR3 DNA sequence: TGCAGTGCTAGCCCCCAGGCCACCGGGGAGCTGTTTTTT. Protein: CSASPQATGELFF.

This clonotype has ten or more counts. CDR3 amino acids: CASSWRGGGLGSYNEQFF. The CDR3 DNA sequence: TGTGCCAGCAGCTGGAGGGGCGGGGGGCTAGGCTCCTACAATGAGCAGTTCTTC. The chain carries TRBV5-5 and TRBJ2-1, with 8 bases aligning to TRBD2. Trimming took 3 bases from V and 0 from J; bases not matched to a gene: 11. CDR1 is SGHKS, CDR2 YYEKEE, per germline (reference sequence). This CDR3 region has 18 residues.

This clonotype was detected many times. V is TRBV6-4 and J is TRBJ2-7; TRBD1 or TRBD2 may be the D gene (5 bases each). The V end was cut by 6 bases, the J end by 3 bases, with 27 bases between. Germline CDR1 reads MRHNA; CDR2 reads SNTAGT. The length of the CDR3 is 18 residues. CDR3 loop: CASSERPLGDSEVYEQYF. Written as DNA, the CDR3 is TGTGCCAGCAGCGAAAGACCTCTGGGAGACAGCGAGGTCTACGAGCAGTACTTC.

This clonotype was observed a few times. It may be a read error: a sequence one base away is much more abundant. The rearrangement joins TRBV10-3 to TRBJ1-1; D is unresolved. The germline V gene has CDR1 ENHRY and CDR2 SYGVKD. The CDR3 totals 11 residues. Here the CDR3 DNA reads TGTGACATCAGTGCCTTCACTGAAGCTTTCTTT. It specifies CDISAFTEAFF.

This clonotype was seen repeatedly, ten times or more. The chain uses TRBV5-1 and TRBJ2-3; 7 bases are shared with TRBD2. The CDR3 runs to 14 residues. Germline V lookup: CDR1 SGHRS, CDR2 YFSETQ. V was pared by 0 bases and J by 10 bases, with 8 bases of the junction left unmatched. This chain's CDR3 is CASSLGLAGESQYF. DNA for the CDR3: TGCGCCAGCAGCTTGGGACTAGCCGGGGAGTCGCAGTATTTT.

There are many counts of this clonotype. The CDR3 DNA follows: TGCGCCAGCAGCCAGACCTACGGGACGGCCATCACCGGGGAGCTGTTTTTT. It codes for CASSQTYGTAITGELFF. This chain joins TRBV4-1 and TRBJ2-2; the D call may be TRBD1 or TRBD2 (5 bases each). Per the germline V gene, CDR1 is MGHRA and CDR2 is YSYEKL. The CDR3 runs to 17 residues. Trimming stripped 3 bases from V and 4 bases from J, with 18 bases between.

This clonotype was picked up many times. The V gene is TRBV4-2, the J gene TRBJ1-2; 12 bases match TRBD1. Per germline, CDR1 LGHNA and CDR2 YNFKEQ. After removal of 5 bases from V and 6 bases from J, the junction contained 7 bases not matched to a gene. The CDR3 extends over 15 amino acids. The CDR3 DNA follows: TGTGCCAGCAGCTCACCGGGACAGGGGGCGGATGGCTACACCTTC. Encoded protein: CASSSPGQGADGYTF.

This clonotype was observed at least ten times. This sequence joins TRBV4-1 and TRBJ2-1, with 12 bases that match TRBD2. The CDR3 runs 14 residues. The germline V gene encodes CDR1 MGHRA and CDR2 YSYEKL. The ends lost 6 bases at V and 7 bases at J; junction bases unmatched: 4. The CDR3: CASRRLAGVNEQFF. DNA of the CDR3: TGCGCCAGCAGGAGACTAGCGGGGGTGAATGAGCAGTTCTTC.

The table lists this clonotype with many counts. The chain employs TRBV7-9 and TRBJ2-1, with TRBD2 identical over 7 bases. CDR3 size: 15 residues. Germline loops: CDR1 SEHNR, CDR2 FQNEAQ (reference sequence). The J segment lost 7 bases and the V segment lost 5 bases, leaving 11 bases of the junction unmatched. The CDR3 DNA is TGTGCCAGCAGCCCAGGGAGGGCTAAGTGGAATGAGCAGTTCTTC. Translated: CASSPGRAKWNEQFF.

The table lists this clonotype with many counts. The CDR3 region is CASSVGTSTDTQYF. The CDR3 DNA is TGTGCCAGCAGCGTCGGGACAAGCACAGATACGCAGTATTTT. V is TRBV11-3 and J is TRBJ2-3; a possible D gene is TRBD1 (6 bases). Germline V CDR1 and CDR2: SGHNT, YENEEA. The V gene lost 5 bases and the J gene lost 0 bases, with 9 bases spanning the gap. CDR3 length equals 14 residues.

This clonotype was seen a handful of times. The CDR3 loop is CASSQTDEAFF. The CDR3 DNA reads TGTGCCAGCAGTCAGACAGATGAAGCTTTCTTT. The chain carries TRBV12-3 or TRBV12-4 and TRBJ1-1, with D perhaps matching TRBD1 (5 bases). V shed 5 bases and J shed 7 bases, with 8 bases lying between them. CDR3 length: 11 residues.

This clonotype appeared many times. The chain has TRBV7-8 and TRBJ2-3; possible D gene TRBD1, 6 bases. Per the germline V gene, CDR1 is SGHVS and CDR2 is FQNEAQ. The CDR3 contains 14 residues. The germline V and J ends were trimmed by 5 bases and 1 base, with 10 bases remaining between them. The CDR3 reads CASSLRTGTDTQYF. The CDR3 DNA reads TGTGCCAGCAGCCTGCGGACAGGCACAGATACGCAGTATTTT. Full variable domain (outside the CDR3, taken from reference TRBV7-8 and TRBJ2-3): GAGVSQSPRYKVAKRGQDVALRCDPISGHVSLFWYQQALGQGPEFLTYFQNEAQLDKSGLPSDRFFAERPEGSVSTLKIQRTQQEDSAVYLCASSLRTGTDTQYFGPGTRLTVL.

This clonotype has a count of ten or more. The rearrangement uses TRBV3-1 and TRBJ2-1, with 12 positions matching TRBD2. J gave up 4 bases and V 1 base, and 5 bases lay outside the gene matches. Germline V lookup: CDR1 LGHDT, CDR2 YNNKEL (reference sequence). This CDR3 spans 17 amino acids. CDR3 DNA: TGTGCCAGCAGCCAAGCCCTCACTAGCGGGGGGTACAATGAGCAGTTCTTC. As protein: CASSQALTSGGYNEQFF.

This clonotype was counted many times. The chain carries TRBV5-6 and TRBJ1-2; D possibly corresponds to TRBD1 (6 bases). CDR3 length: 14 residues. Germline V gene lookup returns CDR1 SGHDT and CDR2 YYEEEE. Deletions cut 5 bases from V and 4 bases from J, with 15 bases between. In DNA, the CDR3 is TGTGCCAGCAGTCGTCGACAGGAATCCTATGGCTACACCTTC. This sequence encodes CASSRRQESYGYTF. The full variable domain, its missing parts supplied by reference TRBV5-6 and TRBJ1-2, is DAGVTQSPTHLIKTRGQQVTLRCSPKSGHDTVSWYQQALGQGPQFIFQYYEEEERQRGNFPDRFSGHQFPNYSSELNVNALLLGDSALYLCASSRRQESYGYTFGSGTRLTVV.

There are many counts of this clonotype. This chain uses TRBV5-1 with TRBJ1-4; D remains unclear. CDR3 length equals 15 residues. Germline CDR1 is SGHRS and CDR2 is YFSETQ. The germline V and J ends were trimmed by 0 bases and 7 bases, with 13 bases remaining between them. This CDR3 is CASSLASLNSEKLFF. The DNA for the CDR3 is TGCGCCAGCAGCTTGGCCTCACTTAATAGTGAAAAACTGTTTTTT.

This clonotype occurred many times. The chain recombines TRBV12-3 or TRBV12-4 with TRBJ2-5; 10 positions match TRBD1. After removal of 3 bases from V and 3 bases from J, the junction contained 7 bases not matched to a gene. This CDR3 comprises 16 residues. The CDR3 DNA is TGTGCCAGCAGTTTTTCCTTCGGGACAGGGGAAGAGACCCAGTACTTC. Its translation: CASSFSFGTGEETQYF.

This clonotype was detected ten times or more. This chain's CDR3 is CSARGGEGRDTQYF. CDR3 DNA: TGCAGTGCTAGAGGGGGGGAAGGGAGAGATACGCAGTATTTT. V is TRBV20-1 and J is TRBJ2-3; D possibly corresponds to TRBD2 (6 bases). This CDR3 has 14 amino acids. Trimming shortened V by 1 base and J by 5 bases, and 13 bases separated the two germline ends. The germline gives CDR1 DFQATT, CDR2 SNEGSKA (reference sequence).

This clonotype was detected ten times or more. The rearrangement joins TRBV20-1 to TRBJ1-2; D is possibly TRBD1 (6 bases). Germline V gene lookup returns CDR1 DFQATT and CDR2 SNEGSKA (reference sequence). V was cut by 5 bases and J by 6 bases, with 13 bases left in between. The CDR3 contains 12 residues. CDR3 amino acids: CSAETGLDGYTF. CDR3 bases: TGCAGTGCTGAAACAGGGCTGGATGGCTACACCTTC.

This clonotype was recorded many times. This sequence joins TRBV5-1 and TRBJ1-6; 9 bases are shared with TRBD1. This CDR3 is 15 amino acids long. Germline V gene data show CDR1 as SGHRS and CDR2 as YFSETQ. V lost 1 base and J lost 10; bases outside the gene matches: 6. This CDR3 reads CASSLSGTGRSPLHF. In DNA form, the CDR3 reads TGCGCCAGCAGCTTGAGTGGGACAGGGAGATCACCCCTCCACTTT.

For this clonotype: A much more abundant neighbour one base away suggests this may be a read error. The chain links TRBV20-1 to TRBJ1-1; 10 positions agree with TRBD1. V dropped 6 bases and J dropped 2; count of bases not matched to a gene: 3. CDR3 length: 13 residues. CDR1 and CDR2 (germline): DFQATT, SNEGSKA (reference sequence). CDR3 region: CSAETGGNTEAFF. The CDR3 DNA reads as TGCAGTGCAGAGACAGGGGGCAACACTGAAGCTTTCTTT.

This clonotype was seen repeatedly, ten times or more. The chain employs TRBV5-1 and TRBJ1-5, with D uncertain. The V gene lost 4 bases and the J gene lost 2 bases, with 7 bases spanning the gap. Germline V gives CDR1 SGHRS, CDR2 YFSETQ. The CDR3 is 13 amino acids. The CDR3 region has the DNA TGCGCCAGCAGCCGGGAGGGCAATCAGCCCCAGCATTTT. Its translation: CASSREGNQPQHF.

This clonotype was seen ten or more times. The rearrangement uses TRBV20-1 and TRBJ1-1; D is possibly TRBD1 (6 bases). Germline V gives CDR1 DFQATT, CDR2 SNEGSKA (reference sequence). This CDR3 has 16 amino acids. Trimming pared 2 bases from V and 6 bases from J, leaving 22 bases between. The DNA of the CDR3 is TGCAGTGCTAGATCCCGAGACAGGCTGAGAGAGGCTGAAGCTTTCTTT. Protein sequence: CSARSRDRLREAEAFF.

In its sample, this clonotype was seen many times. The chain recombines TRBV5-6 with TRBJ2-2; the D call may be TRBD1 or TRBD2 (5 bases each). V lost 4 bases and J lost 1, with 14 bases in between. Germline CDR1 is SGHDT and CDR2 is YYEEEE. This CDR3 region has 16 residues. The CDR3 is CASSPSWDLNTGELFF. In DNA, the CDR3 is TGTGCCAGCAGCCCCTCCTGGGACCTGAACACCGGGGAGCTGTTTTTT.

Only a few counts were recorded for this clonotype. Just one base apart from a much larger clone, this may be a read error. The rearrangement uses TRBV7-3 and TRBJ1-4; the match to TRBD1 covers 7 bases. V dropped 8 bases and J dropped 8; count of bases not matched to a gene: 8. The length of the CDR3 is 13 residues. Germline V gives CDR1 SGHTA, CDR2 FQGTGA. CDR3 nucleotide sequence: TGTGCCAGCGAGACAGGGATCGGAGAAAAACTGTTTTTT. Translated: CASETGIGEKLFF.

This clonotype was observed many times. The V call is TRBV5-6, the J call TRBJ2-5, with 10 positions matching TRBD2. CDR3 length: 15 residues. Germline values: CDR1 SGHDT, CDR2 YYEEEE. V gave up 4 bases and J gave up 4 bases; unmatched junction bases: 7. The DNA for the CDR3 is TGTGCCAGCAGCCTGGGACTAGCGAGAGGAGAGACCCAGTACTTC. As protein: CASSLGLARGETQYF.

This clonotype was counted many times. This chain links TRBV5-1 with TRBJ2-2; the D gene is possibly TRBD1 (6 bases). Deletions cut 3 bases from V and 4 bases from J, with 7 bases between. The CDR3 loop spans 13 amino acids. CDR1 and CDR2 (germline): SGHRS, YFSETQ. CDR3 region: CASSSDSTGELFF. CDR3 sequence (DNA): TGCGCCAGCAGCTCGGACAGCACCGGGGAGCTGTTTTTT.

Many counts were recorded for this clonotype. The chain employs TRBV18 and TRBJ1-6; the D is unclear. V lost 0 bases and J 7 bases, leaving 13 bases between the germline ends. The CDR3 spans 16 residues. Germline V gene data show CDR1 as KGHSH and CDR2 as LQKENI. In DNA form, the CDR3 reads TGTGCCAGCTCACCACCAGGCCTTGCCGGGAATTCACCCCTCCACTTT. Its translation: CASSPPGLAGNSPLHF.